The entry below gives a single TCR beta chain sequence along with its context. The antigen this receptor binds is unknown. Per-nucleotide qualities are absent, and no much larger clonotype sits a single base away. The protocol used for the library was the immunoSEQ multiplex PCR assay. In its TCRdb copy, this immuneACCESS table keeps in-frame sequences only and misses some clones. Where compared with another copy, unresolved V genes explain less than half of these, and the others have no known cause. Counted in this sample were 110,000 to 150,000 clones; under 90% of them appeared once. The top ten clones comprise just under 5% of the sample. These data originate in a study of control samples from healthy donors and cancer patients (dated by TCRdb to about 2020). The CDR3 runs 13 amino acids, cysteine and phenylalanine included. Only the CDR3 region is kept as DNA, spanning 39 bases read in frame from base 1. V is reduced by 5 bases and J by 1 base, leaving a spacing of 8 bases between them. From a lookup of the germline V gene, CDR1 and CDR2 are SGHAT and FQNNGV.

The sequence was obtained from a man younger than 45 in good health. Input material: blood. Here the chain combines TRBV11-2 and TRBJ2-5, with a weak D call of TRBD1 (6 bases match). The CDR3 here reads CASSRQVQETQYF. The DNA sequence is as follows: TGTGCCAGCAGCCGACAGGTCCAAGAGACCCAGTACTTC.